This TCR beta chain was found in a study of T cells in Graves' hyperthyroidism and ophthalmopathy. TCR beta CDR3 region amplification was performed from RNA transcripts. The HTBI primer set was used in a first-round RT-PCR of the TCR CDR3. TCRdb independently ran MiXCR on the multiplex PCR reads; one entry per CDR3 protein. The profile shows roughly 350,000 distinct CDR3 sequences, around 14% of them singletons. Note on this clonotype: What it binds is not known.

The hyperthyroidism was newly diagnosed and had lasted under 2 months; the patients were aged 18 to 65. Clinical symptoms, serum thyroxine and TRAb, thyroid ultrasound and orbital computed tomography together formed the diagnostic basis. Study conclusions and caveats: Median prediction lead before ophthalmopathy onset was about 6.3 months with the model. Blood also carried most thyroid clonotypes expanded above 0.001.

The clonotype was recovered from a woman in her twenties or thirties with Graves' hyperthyroidism. Input material: blood.

The CDR3 DNA reads as TGTGCCAGCGCAACTAGCGAGAGCTACGAGCAGTACTTC. Translating gives CASATSESYEQYF. V is TRBV2 and J is TRBJ2-7; 7 bases map to TRBD2. The germline CDR1 and CDR2 sequences are SNHLY and FYNNEI. This CDR3 spans 13 amino acids. The V and J ends lost 8 bases and 3 bases, in that order; junction bases with no gene match: 7.